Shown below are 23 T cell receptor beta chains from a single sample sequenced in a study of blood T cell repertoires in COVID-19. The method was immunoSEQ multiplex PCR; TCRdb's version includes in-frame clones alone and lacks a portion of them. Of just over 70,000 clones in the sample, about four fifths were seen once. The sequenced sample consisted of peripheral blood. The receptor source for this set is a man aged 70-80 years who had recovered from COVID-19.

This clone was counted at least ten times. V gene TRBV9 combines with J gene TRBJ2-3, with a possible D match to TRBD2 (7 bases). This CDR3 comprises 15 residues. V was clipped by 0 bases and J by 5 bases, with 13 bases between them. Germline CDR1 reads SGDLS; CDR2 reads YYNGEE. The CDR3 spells CASSVGGGRLDTQYF. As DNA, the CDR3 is TGTGCCAGCAGCGTAGGCGGGGGCCGGTTAGATACGCAGTATTTT.

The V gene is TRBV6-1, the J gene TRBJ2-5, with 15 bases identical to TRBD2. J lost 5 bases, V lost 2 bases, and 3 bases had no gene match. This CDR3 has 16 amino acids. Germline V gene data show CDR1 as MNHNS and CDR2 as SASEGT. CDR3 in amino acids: CASSEWTSGGDETQYF. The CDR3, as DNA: TGTGCCAGCAGTGAATGGACTAGCGGGGGGGATGAGACCCAGTACTTC.

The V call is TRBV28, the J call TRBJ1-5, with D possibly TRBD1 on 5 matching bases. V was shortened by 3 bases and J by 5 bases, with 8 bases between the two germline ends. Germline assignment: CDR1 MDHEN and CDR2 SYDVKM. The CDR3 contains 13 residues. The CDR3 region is CASSLTDHQPQHF. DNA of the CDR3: TGTGCCAGCAGTTTGACAGACCATCAGCCCCAGCATTTT.

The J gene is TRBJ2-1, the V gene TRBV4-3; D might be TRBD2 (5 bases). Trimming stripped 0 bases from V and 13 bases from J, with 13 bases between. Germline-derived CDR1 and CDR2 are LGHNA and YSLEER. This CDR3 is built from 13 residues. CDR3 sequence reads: CASSQDNRRPQFF. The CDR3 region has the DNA TGCGCCAGCAGCCAAGATAATAGGAGGCCCCAGTTCTTC.

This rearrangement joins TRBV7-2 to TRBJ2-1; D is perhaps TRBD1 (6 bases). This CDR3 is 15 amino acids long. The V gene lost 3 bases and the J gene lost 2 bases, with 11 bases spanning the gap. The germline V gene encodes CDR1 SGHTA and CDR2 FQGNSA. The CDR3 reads CASSLGQGPYNEQFF. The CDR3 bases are TGTGCCAGCAGCTTGGGGCAGGGGCCCTACAATGAGCAGTTCTTC.

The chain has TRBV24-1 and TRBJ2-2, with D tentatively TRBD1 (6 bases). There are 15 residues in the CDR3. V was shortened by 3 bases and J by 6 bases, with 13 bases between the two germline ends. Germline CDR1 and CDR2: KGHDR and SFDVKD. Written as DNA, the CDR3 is TGTGCCACCAGTGATCGTCACAGGGATTCCGGGGAGCTGTTTTTT. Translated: CATSDRHRDSGELFF.

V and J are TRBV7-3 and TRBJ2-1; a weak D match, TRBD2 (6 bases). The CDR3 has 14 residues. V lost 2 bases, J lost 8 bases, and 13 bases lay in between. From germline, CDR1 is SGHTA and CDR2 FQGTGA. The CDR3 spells CASSLESGYDEQFF. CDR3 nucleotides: TGTGCCAGCAGCTTAGAGAGCGGGTACGATGAGCAGTTCTTC.

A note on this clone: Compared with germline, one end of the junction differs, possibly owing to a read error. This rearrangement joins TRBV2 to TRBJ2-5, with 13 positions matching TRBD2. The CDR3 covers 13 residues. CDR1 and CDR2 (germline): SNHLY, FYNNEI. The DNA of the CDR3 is TGTGCCAGCAGTGGTGGACTAGCGGGAGTCGTGAACTTC. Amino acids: CASSGGLAGVVNF. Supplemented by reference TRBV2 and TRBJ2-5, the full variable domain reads EPEVTQTPSHQVTQMGQEVILRCVPISNHLYFYWYRQILGQKVEFLVSFYNNEISEKSEIFDDQFSVERPDGSNFTLKIRSTKLEDSAMYFCASSGGLAGVVNFGPGTRLLVL.

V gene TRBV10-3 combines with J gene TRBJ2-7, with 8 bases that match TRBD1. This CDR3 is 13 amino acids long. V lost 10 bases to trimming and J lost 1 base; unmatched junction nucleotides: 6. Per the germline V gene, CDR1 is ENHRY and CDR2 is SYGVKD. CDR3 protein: CATGTGRSYEQYF. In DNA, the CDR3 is TGTGCCACCGGGACAGGCCGATCCTACGAGCAGTACTTC.

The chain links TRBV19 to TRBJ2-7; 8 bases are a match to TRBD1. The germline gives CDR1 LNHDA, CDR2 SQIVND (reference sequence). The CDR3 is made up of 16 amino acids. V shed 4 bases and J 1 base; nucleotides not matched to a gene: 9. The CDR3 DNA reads TGTGCCAGTAGTAGAGGACAGGGAATGACTTCCTACGAGCAGTACTTC. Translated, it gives CASSRGQGMTSYEQYF.

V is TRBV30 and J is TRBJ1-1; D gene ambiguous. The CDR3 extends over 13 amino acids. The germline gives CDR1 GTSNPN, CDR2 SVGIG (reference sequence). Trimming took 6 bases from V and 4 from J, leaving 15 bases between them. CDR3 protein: CACRKNTGTEAFF. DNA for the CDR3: TGTGCCTGCCGGAAAAACACGGGCACTGAAGCTTTCTTT. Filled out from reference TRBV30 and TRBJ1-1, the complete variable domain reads SQTIHQWPATLVQPVGSPLSLECTVEGTSNPNLYWYRQAAGRGLQLLFYSVGIGQISSEVPQNLSASRPQDRQFILSSKKLLLSDSGFYLCACRKNTGTEAFFGQGTRLTVV.

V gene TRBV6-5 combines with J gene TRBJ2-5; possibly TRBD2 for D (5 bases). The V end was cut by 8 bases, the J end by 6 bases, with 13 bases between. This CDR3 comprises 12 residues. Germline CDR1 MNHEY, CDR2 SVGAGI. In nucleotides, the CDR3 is TGTGCCAGCCGGGATTCGGTGCAGACCCAGTACTTC. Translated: CASRDSVQTQYF.

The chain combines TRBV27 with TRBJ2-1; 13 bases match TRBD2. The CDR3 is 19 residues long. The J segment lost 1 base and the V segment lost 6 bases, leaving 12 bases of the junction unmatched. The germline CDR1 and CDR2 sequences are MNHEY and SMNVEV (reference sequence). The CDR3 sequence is CASRDLGTSGIWSYNEQFF. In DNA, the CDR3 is TGTGCCAGCAGAGACCTCGGGACTAGCGGGATTTGGTCCTACAATGAGCAGTTCTTC.

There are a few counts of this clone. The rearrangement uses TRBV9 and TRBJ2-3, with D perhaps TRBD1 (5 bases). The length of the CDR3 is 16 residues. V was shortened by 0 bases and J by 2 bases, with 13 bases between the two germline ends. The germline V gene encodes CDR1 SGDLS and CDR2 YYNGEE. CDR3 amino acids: CASSVEGQGHTDTQYF. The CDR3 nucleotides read TGTGCCAGCAGCGTAGAGGGTCAAGGACACACAGATACGCAGTATTTT.

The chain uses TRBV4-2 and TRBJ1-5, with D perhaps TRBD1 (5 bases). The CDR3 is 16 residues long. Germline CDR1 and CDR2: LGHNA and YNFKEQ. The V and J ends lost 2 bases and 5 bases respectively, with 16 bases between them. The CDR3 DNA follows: TGTGCCAGCAGCCAATCCGTGGCCAGGGCCGATCAGCCCCAGCATTTT. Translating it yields CASSQSVARADQPQHF.

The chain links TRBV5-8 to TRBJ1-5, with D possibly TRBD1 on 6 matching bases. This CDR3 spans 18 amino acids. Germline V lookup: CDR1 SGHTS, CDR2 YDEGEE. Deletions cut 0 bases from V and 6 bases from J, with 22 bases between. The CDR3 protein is CASSLVRQGKDEGQPQHF. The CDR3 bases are TGTGCCAGCAGCTTGGTTCGGCAGGGGAAGGATGAAGGTCAGCCCCAGCATTTT.

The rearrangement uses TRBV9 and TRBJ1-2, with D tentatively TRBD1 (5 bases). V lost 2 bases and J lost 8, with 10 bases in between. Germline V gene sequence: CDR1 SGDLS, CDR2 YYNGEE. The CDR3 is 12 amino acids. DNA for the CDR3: TGTGCCAGCAGCGTTGGGGCTTCAGGCTACACCTTC. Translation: CASSVGASGYTF. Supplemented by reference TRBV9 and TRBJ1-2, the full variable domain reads DSGVTQTPKHLITATGQRVTLRCSPRSGDLSVYWYQQSLDQGLQFLIQYYNGEERAKGNILERFSAQQFPDLHSELNLSSLELGDSALYFCASSVGASGYTFGSGTRLTVV.

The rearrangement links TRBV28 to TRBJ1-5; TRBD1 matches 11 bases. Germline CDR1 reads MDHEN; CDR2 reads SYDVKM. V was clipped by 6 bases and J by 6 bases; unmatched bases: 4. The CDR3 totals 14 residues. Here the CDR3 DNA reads TGTGCCAGCAGCGCAGGACAGGGGGCTCAGCCCCAGCATTTT. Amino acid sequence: CASSAGQGAQPQHF. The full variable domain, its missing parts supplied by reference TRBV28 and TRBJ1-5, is DVKVTQSSRYLVKRTGEKVFLECVQDMDHENMFWYRQDPGLGLRLIYFSYDVKMKEKGDIPEGYSVSREKKERFSLILESASTNQTSMYLCASSAGQGAQPQHFGDGTRLSIL.

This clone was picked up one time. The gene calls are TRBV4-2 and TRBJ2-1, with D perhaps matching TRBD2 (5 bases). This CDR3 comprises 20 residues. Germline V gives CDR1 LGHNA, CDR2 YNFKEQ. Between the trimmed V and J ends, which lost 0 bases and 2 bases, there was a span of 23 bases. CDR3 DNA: TGTGCCAGCAGCCAAGAACTAGGAGTAGCCCTCAGGCCTACCTACAATGAGCAGTTCTTC. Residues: CASSQELGVALRPTYNEQFF.

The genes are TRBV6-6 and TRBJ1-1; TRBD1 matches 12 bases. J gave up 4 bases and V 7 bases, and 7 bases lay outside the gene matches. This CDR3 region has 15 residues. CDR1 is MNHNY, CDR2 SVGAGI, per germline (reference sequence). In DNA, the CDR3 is TGTGCCAGCACTCCGGGACAGGGGGCGCGCACTGAAGCTTTCTTT. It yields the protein CASTPGQGARTEAFF.

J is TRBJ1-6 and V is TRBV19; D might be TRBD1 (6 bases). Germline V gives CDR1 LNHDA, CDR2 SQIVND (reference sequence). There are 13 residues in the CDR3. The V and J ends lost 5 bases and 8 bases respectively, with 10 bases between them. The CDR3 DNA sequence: TGTGCCAGTAGTGCGGACAGAGATTCACCCCTCCACTTT. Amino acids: CASSADRDSPLHF.

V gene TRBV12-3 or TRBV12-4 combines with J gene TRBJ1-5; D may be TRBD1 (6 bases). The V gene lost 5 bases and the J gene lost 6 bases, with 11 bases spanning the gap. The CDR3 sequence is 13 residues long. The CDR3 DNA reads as TGTGCCAGCAGTAAACAGGGCGGTCAGCCCCAGCATTTT. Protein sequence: CASSKQGGQPQHF.

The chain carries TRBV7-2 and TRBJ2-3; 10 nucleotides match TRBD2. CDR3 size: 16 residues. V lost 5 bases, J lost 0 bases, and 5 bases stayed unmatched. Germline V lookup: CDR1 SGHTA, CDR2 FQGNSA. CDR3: CASSTKLAGSTDTQYF. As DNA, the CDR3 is TGTGCCAGCAGCACCAAACTAGCGGGGAGCACAGATACGCAGTATTTT. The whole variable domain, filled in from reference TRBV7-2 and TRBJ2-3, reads GAGVSQSPSNKVTEKGKDVELRCDPISGHTALYWYRQSLGQGLEFLIYFQGNSAPDKSGLPSDRFSAERTGGSVSTLTIQRTQQEDSAVYLCASSTKLAGSTDTQYFGPGTRLTVL.